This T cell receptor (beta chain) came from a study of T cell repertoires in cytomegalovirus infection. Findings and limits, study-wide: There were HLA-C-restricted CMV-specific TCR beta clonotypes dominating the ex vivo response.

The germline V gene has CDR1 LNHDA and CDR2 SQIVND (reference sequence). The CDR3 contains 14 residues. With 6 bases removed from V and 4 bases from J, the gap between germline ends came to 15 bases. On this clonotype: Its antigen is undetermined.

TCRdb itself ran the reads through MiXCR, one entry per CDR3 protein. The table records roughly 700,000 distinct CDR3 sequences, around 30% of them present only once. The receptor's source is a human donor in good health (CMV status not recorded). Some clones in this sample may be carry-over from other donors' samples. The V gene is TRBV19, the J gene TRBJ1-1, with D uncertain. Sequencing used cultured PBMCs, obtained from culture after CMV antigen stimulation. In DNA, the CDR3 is TGTGCCAGTAGGAAAGTTAACAGTGGCACTGAAGCTTTCTTT. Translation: CASRKVNSGTEAFF.